This T cell receptor beta chain comes out of a study of CD8+CD57+ T cells in acquired aplastic anemia. Study-wide background: Healthy donor CD4+ cell samples had a mean of approximately 11 million reads.

Genomic DNA templated the TCR beta VDJ and CDR3 profiling. From the reads, TCRdb called clonotypes with MiXCR, one entry per CDR3 protein. The sample consists of just over 400,000 distinct CDR3 sequences, roughly 64% of them appearing once. This clonotype was detected many times. The antigen is not known. Study-level points and caveats: Around 27 CD8+ CDR3 sequences occurred in both the patients and the controls.

From germline, CDR1 is SGDLS and CDR2 YYNGEE. This CDR3 region has 14 residues. Trimming took 4 bases from V and 7 from J, leaving 12 bases between them. The V call is TRBV9, the J call TRBJ1-6, with unresolved D. The sample taken for sequencing was sorted CD4+, CD8+, or CD8+CD57+ T cells (not recorded which) from PBMCs. This sequence originates from a human donor in good health, serving as a control. CDR3: CASSTRGENSPLHF. The CDR3 region has the DNA TGTGCCAGCAGCACCCGGGGAGAGAATTCACCCCTCCACTTT. The full variable domain, rest sourced from reference TRBV9 and TRBJ1-6, is DSGVTQTPKHLITATGQRVTLRCSPRSGDLSVYWYQQSLDQGLQFLIQYYNGEERAKGNILERFSAQQFPDLHSELNLSSLELGDSALYFCASSTRGENSPLHFGNGTRLTVT.